This T cell receptor beta chain is drawn from a study of cytomegalovirus exposure and HLA in healthy donors. Study-wide points: Researchers reported in a later analysis that common viral pathogens appeared linked to several top clusters.

Vbeta (60) and Jbeta (13) primers were used in the PCR. The assay was immunoSEQ multiplex PCR, and TCRdb's table has in-frame clones only and misses some. The table includes 160,000 or so clones, roughly 85% detected once. This clone has only a few counts. The antigen remains unidentified. V lost 7 bases and J lost 2, with 15 bases in between. The CDR3 covers 15 residues. Germline CDR1 SGHTA, CDR2 FQGNSA. The source material was PBMCs. The chain joins TRBV7-2 to TRBJ1-3, with D tentatively TRBD1 (6 bases). The TCR comes from a male donor in good health and CMV-seropositive. The CDR3 sequence is CASTQGRGAGNTIYF. Here the CDR3 DNA reads TGTGCCAGCACCCAGGGCAGGGGTGCTGGAAACACCATATATTTT.